One T cell receptor (beta chain) is described in this entry. Its matching antigen is unknown. TCRdb keeps only in-frame clones here, not all; method: immunoSEQ multiplex PCR. The sample holds about 99,000 clones, around 80% seen once. V was trimmed by 4 bases and J by 9 bases, leaving 13 bases between them. The CDR3 contains 12 residues. CDR1 and CDR2 (germline): SGDLS, YYNGEE. The data are from a study of T cell clones after liver transplantation. Study-level information: Without induction therapy, subjects received standard immunosuppression until 12-24 months post-transplant. Timepoints were pre-transplant, pre-withdrawal, and after withdrawal was completed or failed. Study observations and caveats: Graft donor-reactive T cells may have migrated into the graft rather than being deleted.

This sequence joins TRBV9 and TRBJ1-1; unclear D gene. This TCR came from a human patient who received a liver transplant. Some T cells may originate from the graft donor. The source was CD4+ T cells from blood, collected around 49 months after liver transplant. The CDR3 spells CASSKKGFQAFF. The CDR3 DNA sequence: TGTGCCAGCAGCAAAAAGGGATTCCAAGCTTTCTTT.